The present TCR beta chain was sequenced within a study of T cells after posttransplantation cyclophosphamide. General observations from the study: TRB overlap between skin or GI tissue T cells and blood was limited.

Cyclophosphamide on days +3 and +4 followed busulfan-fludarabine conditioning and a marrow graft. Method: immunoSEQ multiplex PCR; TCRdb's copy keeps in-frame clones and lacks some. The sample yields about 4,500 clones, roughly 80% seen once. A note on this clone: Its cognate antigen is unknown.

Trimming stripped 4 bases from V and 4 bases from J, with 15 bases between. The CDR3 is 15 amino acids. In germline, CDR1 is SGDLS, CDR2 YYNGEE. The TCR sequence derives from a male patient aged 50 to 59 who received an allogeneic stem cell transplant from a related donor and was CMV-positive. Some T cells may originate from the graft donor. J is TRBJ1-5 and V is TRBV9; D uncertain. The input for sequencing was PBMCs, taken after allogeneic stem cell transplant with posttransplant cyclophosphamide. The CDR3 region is CASSPGQVGNQPQHF. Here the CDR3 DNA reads TGTGCCAGCAGCCCCGGCCAGGTGGGTAATCAGCCCCAGCATTTT.